Below, one T cell receptor beta chain is given with its context. Its antigen is unknown. CDR1 and CDR2 from the germline V gene are MNHEY and SVGAGI. Trimming removed 8 bases from V and 3 bases from J, with 2 bases in between. The CDR3 runs 9 residues. The sample belongs to a study of blood T cells in healthy people across ages. For the second PCR, which ran for about 6 to 11 cycles, a sample-barcoded 5' primer and a J-beta primer mix were used. Every cDNA molecule bore a tag from a template-switch adaptor containing 12 random nucleotides. TCRdb passed the 5' RACE reads through MiXCR, listing each CDR3 protein once. This sample yields hundreds of thousands of distinct CDR3 sequences, of which over 40% are seen a single time; about 32% belongs to the top ten. Each donor was a healthy Caucasian individual from Russia, aged roughly 6 to 90. The amount of total RNA extracted per sample was at least 5.5 micrograms.

General study findings and limits: Diversity was higher, and naive CD4+ cells more numerous, in long-lived donors than in aged donors.

The specimen was blood. The chain combines TRBV6-5 with TRBJ2-7; no definite D call. The sequence derives from a man older than 75 in good health. In nucleotides, the CDR3 is TGTGCCAGCGGCTACGAGCAGTACTTC. Protein product: CASGYEQYF.